The 20 T cell receptor beta chains below come from one sample, sequenced in a study of T cell responses to AZD1222 COVID-19 vaccine. Repertoires were generated with immunoSEQ multiplex PCR, while TCRdb's copy carries only in-frame clones and drops some. This sample has about 120,000 clones, with around 88% found just once. The material was peripheral blood, obtained 28 days after the second AZD1222 dose. The receptors come from an adult who received the AZD1222 COVID-19 vaccine.

The V gene is TRBV4-1, the J gene TRBJ1-1; the D is unclear. The CDR3 is 17 amino acids. Germline V CDR1 and CDR2: MGHRA, YSYEKL. Trimming removed 2 bases at V and 1 base at J, with 17 bases between. The CDR3 DNA reads TGCGCCAGCAGCCAAAGGCGGTCGTCCTTAACGAACACTGAAGCTTTCTTT. It encodes CASSQRRSSLTNTEAFF.

This sequence joins TRBV12-3 or TRBV12-4 and TRBJ2-7; D not certain. The V gene lost 3 bases and the J gene lost 3 bases, with 3 bases spanning the gap. CDR3 size: 11 residues. The CDR3 spells CASSFLYEQYF. CDR3 nucleotide sequence: TGTGCCAGCAGTTTCCTCTACGAGCAGTACTTC.

The genes are TRBV25-1 and TRBJ1-1; D is ambiguous. The V gene lost 3 bases and the J gene lost 6 bases, with 11 bases spanning the gap. Per germline, CDR1 MGHDK and CDR2 SYGVNS. The CDR3 is made up of 13 amino acids. The DNA for the CDR3 is TGTGCCAGCAGTGACAGTCCAACTGCTGAAGCTTTCTTT. Its protein product is CASSDSPTAEAFF.

This sequence joins TRBV2 and TRBJ1-2, with TRBD1 matching over 11 bases. The J segment lost 9 bases and the V segment lost 5 bases, leaving 5 bases of the junction unmatched. Germline CDR1 is SNHLY and CDR2 is FYNNEI. CDR3 length equals 13 residues. The CDR3 loop is CASSTGQGASYTF. CDR3 nucleotide sequence: TGTGCCAGCAGTACAGGACAGGGGGCTAGCTACACCTTC.

The genes are TRBV7-9 and TRBJ2-7; tentatively, D is TRBD1 (6 bases). The CDR3 is 13 residues long. The V and J ends lost 8 bases and 3 bases respectively, with 14 bases between them. Looked up from germline, CDR1 is SEHNR and CDR2 is FQNEAQ (reference sequence). The CDR3 is CASCQGSGYEQYF. The CDR3 DNA is TGTGCCAGCTGCCAGGGGTCGGGCTACGAGCAGTACTTC. The variable domain in full, completed from reference TRBV7-9 and TRBJ2-7, reads DTGVSQNPRHKITKRGQNVTFRCDPISEHNRLYWYRQTLGQGPEFLTYFQNEAQLEKSRLLSDRFSAERPKGSFSTLEIQRTEQGDSAMYLCASCQGSGYEQYFGPGTRLTVT.

The chain carries TRBV5-1 and TRBJ2-3, with TRBD2 identical over 12 bases. From germline, CDR1 is SGHRS and CDR2 YFSETQ. Losses at the gene ends were 1 base for V and 1 base for J; bases not matched to a gene: 13. This CDR3 is 20 amino acids long. As DNA, the CDR3 is TGCGCCAGCAGCTTGAGTGGCCTATCCCGACTAGCGGGAGGCACAGATACGCAGTATTTT. Translation: CASSLSGLSRLAGGTDTQYF. Variable domain in full (rest from reference TRBV5-1 and TRBJ2-3): KAGVTQTPRYLIKTRGQQVTLSCSPISGHRSVSWYQQTPGQGLQFLFEYFSETQRNKGNFPGRFSGRQFSNSRSEMNVSTLELGDSALYLCASSLSGLSRLAGGTDTQYFGPGTRLTVL.

The chain combines TRBV2 with TRBJ2-7, with 10 bases lining up with TRBD1. Trimming took 6 bases from V and 4 from J; bases not matched to a gene: 6. Germline CDR1 and CDR2: SNHLY and FYNNEI. The CDR3 is 14 residues long. Here the CDR3 reads CASRRGTGDYEQYF. In DNA, the CDR3 is TGTGCCAGCAGGAGGGGGACAGGGGATTACGAGCAGTACTTC.

The chain has TRBV19 and TRBJ2-1, with 13 nucleotides matching TRBD2. The junction had 4 bases not matched to a gene; V was cut back by 7 bases and J by 1 base. The CDR3 spans 16 residues. Germline CDR1 LNHDA, CDR2 SQIVND (reference sequence). The CDR3 reads CASNRLAGGSYNEQFF. CDR3 bases: TGTGCCAGTAATCGACTAGCGGGAGGATCCTACAATGAGCAGTTCTTC.

This sequence joins TRBV11-3 and TRBJ2-1, with 9 bases that match TRBD2. Germline V gives CDR1 SGHNT, CDR2 YENEEA. The CDR3 is 17 amino acids. Trimming removed 1 base from V and 0 bases from J; junction bases left unmatched: 4. The CDR3 bases are TGTGCCAGCAGCTTAGCGCTAGCGGGGCTCTCCTACAATGAGCAGTTCTTC. Protein: CASSLALAGLSYNEQFF.

The chain has TRBV19 and TRBJ1-2, with TRBD1 matching 10 bases. Germline V gene sequence: CDR1 LNHDA, CDR2 SQIVND (reference sequence). The CDR3 has 13 residues. The V segment lost 7 bases and the J segment 6 bases; nucleotides outside the gene matches: 5. The CDR3 DNA follows: TGTGCCAGTACCAAGGACAGGGGGGATGGCTACACCTTC. Protein sequence: CASTKDRGDGYTF.

The V and J genes are TRBV12-3 or TRBV12-4 and TRBJ2-5, with D perhaps matching TRBD2 (6 bases). The ends were cut back, 1 base at V and 4 bases at J, with 7 bases in the middle. The CDR3 consists of 13 residues. The CDR3 bases are TGTGCCAGCAGTTTAGGGGACTTAGAGACCCAGTACTTC. Translated, it gives CASSLGDLETQYF.

The table lists this clone with a count of one. The V and J genes are TRBV19 and TRBJ2-1, with a weak D call TRBD2 (6 bases). Germline V lookup: CDR1 LNHDA, CDR2 SQIVND (reference sequence). Between the trimmed V and J ends, which lost 5 bases and 2 bases, there was a span of 16 bases. This CDR3 region has 16 residues. CDR3 coding DNA: TGTGCCAGTAGTGCCGACGGAGCGGGCCCCTACAATGAGCAGTTCTTC. Residues: CASSADGAGPYNEQFF. Together with reference TRBV19 and TRBJ2-1, the CDR3 gives the full variable domain: DGGITQSPKYLFRKEGQNVTLSCEQNLNHDAMYWYRQDPGQGLRLIYYSQIVNDFQKGDIAEGYSVSREKKESFPLTVTSAQKNPTAFYLCASSADGAGPYNEQFFGPGTRLTVL.

This chain connects TRBV7-3 to TRBJ2-1; the D gene is possibly TRBD2 (7 bases). The CDR3 is made up of 18 amino acids. Trimming removed 2 bases at V and 4 bases at J, with 21 bases between. In germline, CDR1 is SGHTA, CDR2 FQGTGA. The CDR3 DNA reads as TGTGCCAGCAGCTTAGATGGCGGGGGCCCTTCTACTTACAATGAGCAGTTCTTC. It translates to CASSLDGGGPSTYNEQFF. Complete variable domain (other parts from reference TRBV7-3 and TRBJ2-1): GAGVSQTPSNKVTEKGKYVELRCDPISGHTALYWYRQSLGQGPEFLIYFQGTGAADDSGLPNDRFFAVRPEGSVSTLKIQRTERGDSAVYLCASSLDGGGPSTYNEQFFGPGTRLTVL.

The V gene is TRBV4-3, the J gene TRBJ2-3, with 8 bases aligning to TRBD1. The V segment lost 1 base and the J segment 0 bases; nucleotides outside the gene matches: 6. This CDR3 is built from 17 residues. Germline CDR1 reads LGHNA; CDR2 reads YSLEER. The CDR3 loop reads CASSQGQGKTSTDTQYF. The CDR3 nucleotides read TGCGCCAGCAGCCAAGGACAGGGGAAAACTAGCACAGATACGCAGTATTTT.

The rearrangement links TRBV5-1 to TRBJ2-2, with TRBD2 as a possible D gene (6 bases). Germline-derived CDR1 and CDR2 are SGHRS and YFSETQ. Trimming shortened V by 4 bases and J by 12 bases, and 19 bases separated the two germline ends. The CDR3 consists of 14 residues. CDR3 DNA sequence: TGCGCCAGCAGCCAACTCCTAGGGGAGGTGAAGCTGTTTTTT. As protein: CASSQLLGEVKLFF.

The count of this clone is one. This chain links TRBV5-5 with TRBJ2-2; no reliable D call. The CDR3 runs to 14 residues. Germline loops: CDR1 SGHKS, CDR2 YYEKEE (reference sequence). Trimming shortened V by 0 bases and J by 1 base, and 4 bases separated the two germline ends. The DNA for the CDR3 is TGTGCCAGCAGCTTGGCTGTGAACACCGGGGAGCTGTTTTTT. Amino acid sequence: CASSLAVNTGELFF. The variable domain in full, with the rest retrieved from reference TRBV5-5 and TRBJ2-2, is DAGVTQSPTHLIKTRGQQVTLRCSPISGHKSVSWYQQVLGQGPQFIFQYYEKEERGRGNFPDRFSARQFPNYSSELNVNALLLGDSALYLCASSLAVNTGELFFGEGSRLTVL.

The DNA for the CDR3 is TGCGCCAGCAGGACGGGGCAGGACTCCGAAGCTTTCTTT. Its protein is CASRTGQDSEAFF. The rearrangement joins TRBV5-1 to TRBJ1-1, with D tentatively TRBD1 (5 bases). In germline, CDR1 is SGHRS, CDR2 YFSETQ. Deletions cut 5 bases from V and 8 bases from J, with 16 bases between. CDR3 length: 13 amino acids.

This rearrangement joins TRBV5-1 to TRBJ2-1, with 10 bases fitting TRBD2. Germline lookup yields CDR1 SGHRS and CDR2 YFSETQ. Unmatched junction bases numbered 6, after V lost 2 bases and J lost 7 bases. The CDR3 is made up of 15 amino acids. The CDR3 here is CASSLTSGRENEQFF. The CDR3 coding sequence is TGCGCCAGCAGCTTAACGAGCGGGAGGGAGAATGAGCAGTTCTTC.

The chain has TRBV5-1 and TRBJ2-1; the match to TRBD2 covers 7 bases. This CDR3 contains 15 residues. V gave up 4 bases and J gave up 7 bases; unmatched junction bases: 11. Germline CDR1 is SGHRS and CDR2 is YFSETQ. The CDR3 coding sequence is TGCGCCAGCAGCAAACAAGCGGGGACGGGGAATGAGCAGTTCTTC. Its protein product is CASSKQAGTGNEQFF.

The chain is built from TRBV7-2 and TRBJ2-3, with 8 nucleotides matching TRBD1. The V gene's germline CDR1 is SGHTA and CDR2 FQGNSA. This CDR3 comprises 15 residues. V lost 5 bases and J lost 6; bases outside the gene matches: 10. The CDR3 sequence is CASSPSGQGLDTQYF. The CDR3 coding sequence is TGTGCCAGCAGCCCATCTGGACAGGGCCTGGATACGCAGTATTTT.